The 10 T cell receptor beta chains reported below all come from one sample, sequenced in a study of CD8+CD57+ T cells in acquired aplastic anemia. Genomic DNA acted as the template from which TCR beta VDJ combination and CDR3 sequence profiling were carried out. TCRdb recomputed calls from the reads with MiXCR, one row per CDR3 protein. Found here are 150,000 to 200,000 distinct CDR3 sequences, around 40% of them singletons; the top ten hold 0.8% to 1.1%. Sequenced: sorted CD4+, CD8+, or CD8+CD57+ T cells (not recorded which) from PBMCs. These receptors came from a human donor in good health.

The V and J genes are TRBV10-1 and TRBJ1-1; unclear D gene. This CDR3 is 13 amino acids long. Trimming took off 4 bases at V and 4 bases at J, with 10 bases between the two ends. Germline CDR1 and CDR2: WNHNN and SYGVQD (reference sequence). DNA for the CDR3: TGCGCCAGCAGTGTTTCGGTGGGCACTGAAGCTTTCTTT. It codes for CASSVSVGTEAFF.

This clonotype was counted only a few times. V usage is TRBV15 and J usage is TRBJ1-2; no definite D call. CDR1 is LNHNV and CDR2 is YYDKDF in the germline V gene (reference sequence). V was clipped by 0 bases and J by 1 base, with 9 bases between them. This CDR3 has 15 amino acids. CDR3 coding DNA: TGTGCCACCAGCAGAGACGTCGGGGTTAACTATGGCTACACCTTC. This codes for CATSRDVGVNYGYTF.

The table lists this clonotype with many counts. This rearrangement joins TRBV9 to TRBJ1-3; the D is unclear. With 1 base removed from V and 0 bases from J, the gap between germline ends came to 8 bases. Germline loops: CDR1 SGDLS, CDR2 YYNGEE. This CDR3 spans 15 amino acids. CDR3 sequence: CASSVSHDSGNTIYF. CDR3 coding DNA: TGTGCCAGCAGCGTATCCCATGACTCTGGAAACACCATATATTTT.

The chain couples TRBV9 to TRBJ1-2; unclear D gene. The V and J ends lost 4 bases and 0 bases respectively, with 13 bases between them. The CDR3 length is 15 residues. CDR1 is SGDLS and CDR2 is YYNGEE in the germline V gene. CDR3 loop: CASSLGWVPNYGYTF. DNA for the CDR3: TGTGCCAGCAGCTTAGGTTGGGTCCCTAACTATGGCTACACCTTC.

The gene calls are TRBV7-3 and TRBJ2-6, with D hard to call. The V gene lost 0 bases and the J gene lost 3 bases, with 6 bases spanning the gap. This CDR3 is 15 amino acids long. Looked up from germline, CDR1 is SGHTA and CDR2 is FQGTGA. The CDR3 loop is CASSLTLRGANVLTF. CDR3 bases: TGTGCCAGCAGCTTAACCTTACGTGGGGCCAACGTCCTGACTTTC.

The chain couples TRBV9 to TRBJ2-3, with TRBD2 as a possible D gene (5 bases). The CDR3 sequence is 15 residues long. Trimming pared 3 bases from V and 4 bases from J, leaving 15 bases between. Germline V gene data show CDR1 as SGDLS and CDR2 as YYNGEE. The CDR3 coding sequence is TGTGCCAGCAGCGACAGAGGGCAGAGGTCAGATACGCAGTATTTT. Translated: CASSDRGQRSDTQYF.

The chain employs TRBV5-6 and TRBJ2-7; D is perhaps TRBD1 (5 bases). The germline V and J ends were trimmed by 6 bases and 4 bases, with 11 bases remaining between them. The CDR3 sequence is 12 residues long. Per germline, CDR1 SGHDT and CDR2 YYEEEE. CDR3 region: CASTWGTYEQYF. The CDR3, as DNA: TGTGCCAGCACCTGGGGCACGTACGAGCAGTACTTC.

This clonotype was seen a few times. The rearrangement links TRBV10-3 to TRBJ1-5; 7 bases match TRBD1. J was trimmed by 7 bases and V by 2 bases; bases with no gene match: 11. CDR1 and CDR2 from the germline V gene are ENHRY and SYGVKD. This CDR3 contains 16 residues. This CDR3 is CAISEGVDRAGQPQHF. CDR3 sequence (DNA): TGTGCCATCAGTGAGGGGGTCGACAGGGCAGGACAGCCCCAGCATTTT.

This clonotype has ten or more counts. V usage is TRBV24-1 and J usage is TRBJ2-3; tentatively, D is TRBD1 (5 bases). Per the germline V gene, CDR1 is KGHDR and CDR2 is SFDVKD. V lost 5 bases and J lost 2, with 7 bases in between. The CDR3 contains 13 residues. The CDR3: CATSGGHTDTQYF. The CDR3 region has the DNA TGTGCCACCAGTGGAGGACACACAGATACGCAGTATTTT.

This clonotype showed up many times. The genes are TRBV4-3 and TRBJ2-7, with 8 bases lining up with TRBD1. The germline V gene has CDR1 LGHNA and CDR2 YSLEER. The CDR3 covers 16 residues. V shed 0 bases and J 3 bases; nucleotides not matched to a gene: 7. The CDR3 DNA is TGCGCCAGCAGCCAAGAACGGGGGACAGGCCGCTACGAGCAGTACTTC. It is translated as CASSQERGTGRYEQYF.